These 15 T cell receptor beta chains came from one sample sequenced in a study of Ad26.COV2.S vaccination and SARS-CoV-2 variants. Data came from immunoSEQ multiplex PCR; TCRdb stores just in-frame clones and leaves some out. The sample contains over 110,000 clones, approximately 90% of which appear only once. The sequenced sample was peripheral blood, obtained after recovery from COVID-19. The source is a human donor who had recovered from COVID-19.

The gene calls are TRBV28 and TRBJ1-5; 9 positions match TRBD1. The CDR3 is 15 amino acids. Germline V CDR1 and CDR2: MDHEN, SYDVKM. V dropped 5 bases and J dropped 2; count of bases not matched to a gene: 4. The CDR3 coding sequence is TGTGCCAGCAGTCCCACAGGGGGCGGCAATCAGCCCCAGCATTTT. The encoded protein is CASSPTGGGNQPQHF.

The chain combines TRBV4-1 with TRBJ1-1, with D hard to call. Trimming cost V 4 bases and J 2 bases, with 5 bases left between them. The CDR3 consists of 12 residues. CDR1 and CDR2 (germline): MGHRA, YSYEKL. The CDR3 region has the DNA TGCGCCAGCAGCCGGGAAAACACTGAAGCTTTCTTT. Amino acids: CASSRENTEAFF.

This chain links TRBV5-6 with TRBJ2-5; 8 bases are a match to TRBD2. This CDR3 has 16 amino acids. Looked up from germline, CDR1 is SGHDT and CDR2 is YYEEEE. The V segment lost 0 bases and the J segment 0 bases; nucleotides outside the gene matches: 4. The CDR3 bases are TGTGCCAGCAGCTTGGCTCGGGGGGGGTACCAAGAGACCCAGTACTTC. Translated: CASSLARGGYQETQYF.

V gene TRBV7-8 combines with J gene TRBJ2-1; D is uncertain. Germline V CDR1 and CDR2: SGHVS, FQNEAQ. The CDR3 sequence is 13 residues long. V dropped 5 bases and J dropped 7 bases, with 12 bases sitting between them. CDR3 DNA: TGTGCCAGCAGCCAGACCTGGTGGAATGAGCAGTTCTTC. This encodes CASSQTWWNEQFF.

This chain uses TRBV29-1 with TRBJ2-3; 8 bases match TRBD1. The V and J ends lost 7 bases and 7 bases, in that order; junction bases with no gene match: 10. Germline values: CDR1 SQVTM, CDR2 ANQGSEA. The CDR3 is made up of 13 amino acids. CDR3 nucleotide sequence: TGCAGCGGGGGTGGGGGACAGGAGAATACGCAGTATTTT. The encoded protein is CSGGGGQENTQYF.

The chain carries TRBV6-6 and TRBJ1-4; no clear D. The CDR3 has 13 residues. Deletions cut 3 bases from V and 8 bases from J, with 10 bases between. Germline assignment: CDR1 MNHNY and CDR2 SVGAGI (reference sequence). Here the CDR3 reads CASSYRATEKLFF. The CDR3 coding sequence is TGTGCCAGCAGTTATCGGGCGACAGAAAAACTGTTTTTT.

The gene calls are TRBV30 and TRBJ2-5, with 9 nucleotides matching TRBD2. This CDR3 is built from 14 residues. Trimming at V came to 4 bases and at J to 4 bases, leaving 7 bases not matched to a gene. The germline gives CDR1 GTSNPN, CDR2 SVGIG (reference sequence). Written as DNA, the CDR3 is TGTGCCTGGAAGGGCGGGGGGGCGATAGAGACCCAGTACTTC. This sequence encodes CAWKGGGAIETQYF.

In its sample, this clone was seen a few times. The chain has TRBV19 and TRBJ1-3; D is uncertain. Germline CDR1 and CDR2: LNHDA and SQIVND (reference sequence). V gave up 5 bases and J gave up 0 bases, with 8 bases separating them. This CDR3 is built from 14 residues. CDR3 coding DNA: TGTGCCAGTAGTCGGCGGACCTCTGGAAACACCATATATTTT. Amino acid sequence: CASSRRTSGNTIYF.

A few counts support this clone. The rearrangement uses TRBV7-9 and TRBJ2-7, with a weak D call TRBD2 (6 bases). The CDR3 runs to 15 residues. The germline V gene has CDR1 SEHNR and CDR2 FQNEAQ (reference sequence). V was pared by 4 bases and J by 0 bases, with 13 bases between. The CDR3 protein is CASSSGLRSSYEQYF. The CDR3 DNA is TGTGCCAGCAGCTCGGGACTCAGGAGCTCCTACGAGCAGTACTTC. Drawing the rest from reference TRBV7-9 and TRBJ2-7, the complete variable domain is DTGVSQNPRHKITKRGQNVTFRCDPISEHNRLYWYRQTLGQGPEFLTYFQNEAQLEKSRLLSDRFSAERPKGSFSTLEIQRTEQGDSAMYLCASSSGLRSSYEQYFGPGTRLTVT.

CDR3: CASSSLMGLFYEQYF. The DNA of the CDR3 is TGTGCCAGCAGTTCCCTCATGGGGCTATTCTACGAGCAGTACTTC. The rearrangement joins TRBV28 to TRBJ2-7; maybe TRBD1 (5 bases). The CDR3 consists of 15 residues. Trimming stripped 4 bases from V and 3 bases from J, with 16 bases between. CDR1 is MDHEN and CDR2 is SYDVKM in the germline V gene.

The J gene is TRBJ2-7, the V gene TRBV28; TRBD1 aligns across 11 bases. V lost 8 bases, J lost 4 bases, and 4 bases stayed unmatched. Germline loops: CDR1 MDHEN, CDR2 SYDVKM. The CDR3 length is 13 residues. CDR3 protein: CASGRDRGYEQYF. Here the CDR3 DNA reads TGTGCCAGCGGTCGGGACAGGGGGTACGAGCAGTACTTC.

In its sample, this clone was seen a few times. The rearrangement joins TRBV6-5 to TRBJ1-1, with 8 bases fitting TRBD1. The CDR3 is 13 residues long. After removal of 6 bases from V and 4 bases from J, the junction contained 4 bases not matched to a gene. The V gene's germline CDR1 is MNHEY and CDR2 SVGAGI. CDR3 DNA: TGTGCCAGCAGCCCAGACAGGGGCACTGAAGCTTTCTTT. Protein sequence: CASSPDRGTEAFF.

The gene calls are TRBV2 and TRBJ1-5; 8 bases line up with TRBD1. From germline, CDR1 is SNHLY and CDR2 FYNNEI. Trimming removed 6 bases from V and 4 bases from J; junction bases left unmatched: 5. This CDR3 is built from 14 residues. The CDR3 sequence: CASRPQGGNQPQHF. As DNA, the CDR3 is TGTGCCAGCAGGCCACAGGGGGGGAATCAGCCCCAGCATTTT.

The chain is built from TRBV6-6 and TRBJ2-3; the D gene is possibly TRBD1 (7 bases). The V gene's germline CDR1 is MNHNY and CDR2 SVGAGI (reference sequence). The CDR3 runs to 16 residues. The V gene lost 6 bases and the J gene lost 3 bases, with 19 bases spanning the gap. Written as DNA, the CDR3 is TGTGCCAGCAGGGACACAGGGGCGGGGCATACAGATACGCAGTATTTT. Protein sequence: CASRDTGAGHTDTQYF.

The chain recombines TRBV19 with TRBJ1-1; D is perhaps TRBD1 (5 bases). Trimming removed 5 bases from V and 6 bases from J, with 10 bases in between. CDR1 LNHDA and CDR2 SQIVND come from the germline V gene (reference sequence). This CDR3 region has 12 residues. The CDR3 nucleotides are TGTGCCAGTAGTGGAGGCAGGGCTGAAGCTTTCTTT. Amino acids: CASSGGRAEAFF.